The 20 T cell receptor beta chains presented below share a single source sample, sequenced in a study of early T cells in non-severe SARS-CoV-2 infection. TCRdb re-analysed the 5' RACE reads in MiXCR, keeping a single row per CDR3 protein. The sample has over 55,000 distinct CDR3 sequences; about 9.1% are singletons. The material sequenced was whole blood. These receptors originate from an adult who was a healthcare worker with PCR-confirmed SARS-CoV-2 infection or an uninfected control (not recorded which).

This rearrangement joins TRBV6-2 or TRBV6-3 to TRBJ2-1; D is perhaps TRBD1 or TRBD2 (5 bases each). CDR1 is MNHEY, CDR2 SVGEGT, per germline. V was shortened by 4 bases and J by 2 bases, with 9 bases between the two germline ends. The CDR3 has 14 residues. The CDR3 region is CASSSGPTYNEQFF. Written as DNA, the CDR3 is TGTGCCAGCAGTTCGGGGCCTACCTACAATGAGCAGTTCTTC.

This clonotype was counted ten times or more. This chain uses TRBV12-3 or TRBV12-4 with TRBJ2-7; 9 positions agree with TRBD1. This CDR3 is 16 amino acids long. The V gene end was trimmed by 4 bases and the J gene end by 1 base; junction bases not matched to a gene: 8. In DNA form, the CDR3 reads TGTGCCAGCAGTTCCCATAATGGACAGGGGTCCTACGAGCAGTACTTC. This translates into CASSSHNGQGSYEQYF.

The V gene is TRBV7-2, the J gene TRBJ1-2, with 9 bases fitting TRBD1. This CDR3 comprises 14 residues. CDR1 and CDR2 from the germline V gene are SGHTA and FQGNSA. The V and J ends lost 4 bases and 4 bases, in that order; junction bases with no gene match: 4. The CDR3 DNA reads TGTGCCAGCAGCTACAGGGGGCCGACCTATGGCTACACCTTC. Its translation: CASSYRGPTYGYTF.

This clonotype was seen ten or more times. The chain carries TRBV30 and TRBJ1-5; D is ambiguous. In germline, CDR1 is GTSNPN, CDR2 SVGIG (reference sequence). The CDR3 contains 13 residues. The germline V and J ends were trimmed by 1 base and 5 bases, with 9 bases remaining between them. The CDR3 region is CAWSAGGDQPQHF. In nucleotides, the CDR3 is TGTGCCTGGAGTGCTGGCGGGGATCAGCCCCAGCATTTT.

This clonotype came up a few times. V usage is TRBV7-4 and J usage is TRBJ2-7; 16 nucleotides align to TRBD2. Germline V gene lookup returns CDR1 SGHVT and CDR2 SQSDAQ. After removal of 4 bases from V and 7 bases from J, the junction contained 10 bases not matched to a gene. The CDR3 contains 17 residues. CDR3 DNA sequence: TGTGCCAGCAGCTCGATGGGACTAGCGGGAGGGCTGGAAGAGCAGTACTTC. Translated: CASSSMGLAGGLEEQYF.

The table lists this clonotype with many counts. The genes are TRBV2 and TRBJ2-7; 11 nucleotides match TRBD1. Looked up from germline, CDR1 is SNHLY and CDR2 is FYNNEI. CDR3 length: 15 amino acids. Germline trimming cut 4 bases from V and 1 base from J; bases unmatched to any gene: 3. The CDR3: CASSVGQGGSYEQYF. In nucleotides, the CDR3 is TGTGCCAGCAGTGTGGGACAGGGGGGGTCCTACGAGCAGTACTTC.

This clonotype was picked up many times. The chain uses TRBV7-2 and TRBJ2-3; TRBD2 agrees at 10 bases. Germline loops: CDR1 SGHTA, CDR2 FQGNSA. The CDR3 has 15 residues. Trimming at V came to 1 base and at J to 5 bases, leaving 3 bases not matched to a gene. The CDR3 DNA sequence: TGTGCCAGCAGCTTAGGAGCGGGAGGGCAAGATACGCAGTATTTT. Protein: CASSLGAGGQDTQYF.

This clonotype was counted a few times. The junction departs from germline at one end; a sequencing error may be responsible. V and J are TRBV7-7 and TRBJ2-5; TRBD2 might be the D (5 bases). The CDR3 totals 14 residues. Looked up from germline, CDR1 is SSHAT and CDR2 is FNYEAQ (reference sequence). The CDR3 DNA reads TGTGCTAGCAGCTTAGCGCTCGGCAGAGAGACCCAGTACTTC. Its protein is CASSLALGRETQYF. Full variable domain (rest looked up from reference TRBV7-7 and TRBJ2-5): GAGVSQSPRYKVTKRGQDVTLRCDPISSHATLYWYQQALGQGPEFLTYFNYEAQPDKSGLPSDRFSAERPEGSISTLTIQRTEQRDSAMYRCASSLALGRETQYFGPGTRLLVL.

In its sample, this clonotype was seen many times. The V call is TRBV19, the J call TRBJ2-5; TRBD2 might be the D (6 bases). The CDR3 has 15 amino acids. Per the germline V gene, CDR1 is LNHDA and CDR2 is SQIVND (reference sequence). V dropped 3 bases and J dropped 5 bases, with 16 bases sitting between them. This chain's CDR3 is CASSIGGMKTETQYF. The CDR3 DNA reads TGTGCCAGTAGTATTGGGGGGATGAAGACGGAGACCCAGTACTTC.

This clonotype came up a few times. This chain uses TRBV29-1 with TRBJ1-1, with D unclear. Germline lookup yields CDR1 SQVTM and CDR2 ANQGSEA. Trimming shortened V by 7 bases and J by 2 bases, and 8 bases separated the two germline ends. The CDR3 spans 11 residues. The CDR3 DNA sequence: TGCAGCGCAATCAGTAACACTGAAGCTTTCTTT. Encoded protein: CSAISNTEAFF. The variable domain in full, completed from reference TRBV29-1 and TRBJ1-1, reads SAVISQKPSRDICQRGTSLTIQCQVDSQVTMMFWYRQQPGQSLTLIATANQGSEATYESGFVIDKFPISRPNLTFSTLTVSNMSPEDSSIYLCSAISNTEAFFGQGTRLTVV.

The rearrangement links TRBV20-1 to TRBJ2-5, with 7 bases fitting TRBD2. Germline V CDR1 and CDR2: DFQATT, SNEGSKA (reference sequence). After removal of 6 bases from V and 4 bases from J, the junction contained 2 bases not matched to a gene. The CDR3 covers 11 residues. In DNA, the CDR3 is TGCAGTGCCTGGGGGGGAGAGACCCAGTACTTC. Translation: CSAWGGETQYF.

The chain uses TRBV29-1 and TRBJ2-7; D is uncertain. CDR1 is SQVTM, CDR2 ANQGSEA, per germline. V was cut by 0 bases and J by 0 bases, with 15 bases left in between. The length of the CDR3 is 16 residues. The CDR3 DNA sequence: TGCAGCGTTGAAGAGGCGCACTCCTCTTACTCCTACGAGCAGTACTTC. It yields the protein CSVEEAHSSYSYEQYF.

This clonotype showed up many times. V usage is TRBV14 and J usage is TRBJ2-2; D call uncertain. Germline V gene lookup returns CDR1 SGHDN and CDR2 FVKESK. CDR3 size: 11 residues. Trimming took 2 bases from V and 8 from J, leaving 3 bases between them. CDR3 region: CASSQRGELFF. The CDR3 bases are TGTGCCAGCAGCCAAAGAGGGGAGCTGTTTTTT.

This clonotype was recorded at least ten times. The chain joins TRBV19 to TRBJ2-1; D could derive from TRBD1 or TRBD2 (5 bases each). Germline-derived CDR1 and CDR2 are LNHDA and SQIVND (reference sequence). V was pared by 5 bases and J by 1 base, with 18 bases between. This CDR3 has 17 amino acids. CDR3 amino acids: CASSGGRGGHSYNEQFF. CDR3 bases: TGTGCCAGTAGTGGGGGTAGAGGCGGCCATTCCTACAATGAGCAGTTCTTC.

This clonotype was picked up a small number of times. The chain joins TRBV19 to TRBJ2-2; D call uncertain. The V end lost 6 bases, the J end lost 5 bases, and 13 bases lay between the germline ends. The CDR3 runs to 14 residues. The germline gives CDR1 LNHDA, CDR2 SQIVND (reference sequence). CDR3 sequence reads: CASSAKGNTGELFF. The CDR3 DNA reads TGTGCCAGTAGCGCAAAAGGGAATACCGGGGAGCTGTTTTTT.

CDR3 loop: CASSQDVVGSGNTIYF. In DNA, the CDR3 is TGCGCCAGCAGCCAAGATGTGGTCGGCTCTGGAAACACCATATATTTT. The chain combines TRBV4-3 with TRBJ1-3; D not resolved. The CDR3 length is 16 residues. Germline V CDR1 and CDR2: LGHNA, YSLEER. The ends were cut back, 0 bases at V and 0 bases at J, with 9 bases in the middle.

The V call is TRBV13, the J call TRBJ2-2; D might be TRBD2 (5 bases). The CDR3 has 16 amino acids. Germline values: CDR1 PRHDT, CDR2 FYEKMQ (reference sequence). Trimming took off 4 bases at V and 10 bases at J, with 22 bases between the two ends. The CDR3 DNA reads as TGTGCCAGCAGCTCCGAGACTAATTCCTGGATCCCGGAGCTGTTTTTT. The encoded protein is CASSSETNSWIPELFF.

Points on this clonotype: A much larger clone is a single base away; this may be a read error. The rearrangement joins TRBV20-1 to TRBJ2-7; D gene uncertain. The CDR3 has 12 residues. Germline V gene lookup returns CDR1 DFQATT and CDR2 SNEGSKA (reference sequence). V was clipped by 3 bases and J by 6 bases, with 12 bases between them. The DNA of the CDR3 is TGCAGTGCTAGTGTGGGCCCCTTCGAGCAGTACTTC. Translating gives CSASVGPFEQYF.

This clonotype was seen ten or more times. The chain recombines TRBV19 with TRBJ2-1, with D maybe TRBD1 (5 bases). CDR3 length: 15 residues. Germline lookup yields CDR1 LNHDA and CDR2 SQIVND (reference sequence). Trimming stripped 8 bases from V and 8 bases from J, with 22 bases between. CDR3 bases: TGTGCCAGTCAAAAAGACAGAGGCGGTGACGATGAGCAGTTCTTC. It encodes CASQKDRGGDDEQFF.

The chain uses TRBV29-1 and TRBJ1-2; 8 nucleotides line up with TRBD1. The germline V gene encodes CDR1 SQVTM and CDR2 ANQGSEA. The ends lost 7 bases at V and 1 base at J; junction bases unmatched: 2. This CDR3 is 12 amino acids long. As DNA, the CDR3 is TGCAGCGACGACAGGGGTAACTATGGCTACACCTTC. The encoded protein is CSDDRGNYGYTF.